Below, 16 T cell receptor beta chains from the same sample are listed, as sequenced in a study of T-cell memory formation after mild COVID-19. TCRdb analysed the 5' RACE reads with MiXCR anew, one entry per CDR3 protein. The data show 400,000 or so distinct CDR3 sequences, around 20% seen once. The sequenced material came from PBMCs or a T cell subset sorted from them (not recorded which). These receptors were obtained from an adult woman who had mild COVID-19 (a few samples of this study predate the infection). Cell type and time point are not known.

The chain links TRBV5-4 to TRBJ1-2, with D maybe TRBD1 (5 bases). Germline values: CDR1 SGHNT, CDR2 YYREEE (reference sequence). This CDR3 comprises 14 residues. V lost 5 bases and J lost 3, with 14 bases in between. The CDR3: CASRWGVRDYGYTF. The DNA for the CDR3 is TGTGCCAGCAGGTGGGGGGTCCGGGACTATGGCTACACCTTC.

V and J are TRBV7-6 and TRBJ2-7, with D perhaps matching TRBD2 (7 bases). Germline-derived CDR1 and CDR2 are SGHVS and FNYEAQ. The CDR3 loop spans 15 amino acids. V shed 5 bases and J shed 0 bases, with 14 bases lying between them. The CDR3 bases are TGTGCCAGCAGCGGCGGGGGCGGGATCTCCTACGAGCAGTACTTC. Residues: CASSGGGGISYEQYF.

The V and J genes are TRBV6-1 and TRBJ2-1; D is tentatively TRBD1 or TRBD2 (6 bases each). Germline CDR1 reads MNHNS; CDR2 reads SASEGT. The CDR3 sequence is 15 residues long. V dropped 6 bases and J dropped 8 bases, with 20 bases sitting between them. CDR3 loop: CASSPSVGAGYEQFF. The DNA for the CDR3 is TGTGCCAGCAGCCCATCAGTGGGGGCGGGATATGAGCAGTTCTTC.

This clonotype was picked up a small number of times. The chain links TRBV3-1 to TRBJ2-7, with D maybe TRBD1 (6 bases). Looked up from germline, CDR1 is LGHDT and CDR2 is YNNKEL (reference sequence). Trimming removed 3 bases at V and 7 bases at J, with 10 bases between. The CDR3 sequence is 12 residues long. The CDR3 protein is CASSHVDREQYF. CDR3 nucleotide sequence: TGTGCCAGCAGCCATGTAGACAGGGAGCAGTACTTC.

The chain joins TRBV4-1 to TRBJ2-7; D not certain. This CDR3 is 16 amino acids long. Germline-derived CDR1 and CDR2 are MGHRA and YSYEKL. Trimming removed 0 bases at V and 6 bases at J, with 18 bases between. CDR3 loop: CASSQEVRGSASEQYF. In DNA, the CDR3 is TGCGCCAGCAGCCAAGAAGTTAGAGGTTCGGCTTCCGAGCAGTACTTC.

The chain has TRBV7-9 and TRBJ2-1, with 7 bases lining up with TRBD1. CDR3 length equals 17 residues. The V and J ends lost 5 bases and 1 base, in that order; junction bases with no gene match: 11. Germline-derived CDR1 and CDR2 are SEHNR and FQNEAQ (reference sequence). This chain's CDR3 is CASSGASTGNSYNEQFF. The CDR3 nucleotides read TGTGCCAGCAGCGGAGCCTCGACAGGGAATTCCTACAATGAGCAGTTCTTC.

The J gene is TRBJ2-2, the V gene TRBV5-1; D gene uncertain. Per the germline V gene, CDR1 is SGHRS and CDR2 is YFSETQ. This CDR3 has 16 residues. Trimming took off 1 base at V and 5 bases at J, with 15 bases between the two ends. The CDR3 reads CASSLSPSDLTGELFF. In DNA form, the CDR3 reads TGCGCCAGCAGCTTGTCGCCTAGTGACCTTACCGGGGAGCTGTTTTTT.

This clonotype was seen only a few times. This chain links TRBV18 with TRBJ1-1, with D unresolved. Germline V gene lookup returns CDR1 KGHSH and CDR2 LQKENI. The CDR3 spans 14 residues. V gave up 3 bases and J gave up 1 base, with 9 bases separating them. CDR3 sequence (DNA): TGTGCCAGCTCACCTTGGGCAAGGAACACTGAAGCTTTCTTT. Translation gives CASSPWARNTEAFF.

This clonotype was counted between two and nine times. The chain uses TRBV12-3 or TRBV12-4 and TRBJ2-3; maybe TRBD2 (7 bases). V shed 6 bases and J shed 5 bases, with 21 bases lying between them. This CDR3 spans 16 amino acids. CDR3 nucleotide sequence: TGTGCCAGCAGCCCTATGAGGGGGAGGGCCGGAGATACGCAGTATTTT. This translates into CASSPMRGRAGDTQYF.

This clonotype was seen repeatedly, ten times or more. CDR3 coding DNA: TGTGCCAGCAGCTCCCCACTGGGAGCCGAGCAGTACTTC. It codes for CASSSPLGAEQYF. The rearrangement joins TRBV7-9 to TRBJ2-7, with a tentative D call TRBD2 (5 bases). V lost 4 bases to trimming and J lost 6 bases, with 13 bases between them. Germline CDR1 SEHNR, CDR2 FQNEAQ (reference sequence). The CDR3 is 13 residues long.

The chain employs TRBV4-3 and TRBJ1-4; 8 nucleotides agree with TRBD1. V lost 3 bases, J lost 3 bases, and 0 bases stayed unmatched. The CDR3 is made up of 14 amino acids. From germline, CDR1 is LGHNA and CDR2 YSLEER. The DNA of the CDR3 is TGCGCCAGCAGCCAGGACAGGGCTAATGAAAAACTGTTTTTT. It encodes CASSQDRANEKLFF.

This clonotype was observed a handful of times. The V and J genes are TRBV2 and TRBJ1-2; a possible D gene is TRBD1 (6 bases). This CDR3 spans 15 amino acids. Trimming took 2 bases from V and 7 from J, leaving 17 bases between them. Germline V gene lookup returns CDR1 SNHLY and CDR2 FYNNEI. The CDR3 sequence: CASSEFGVGGGGYTF. The CDR3 DNA is TGTGCCAGCAGTGAATTTGGGGTAGGGGGAGGTGGCTACACCTTC.

This chain joins TRBV15 and TRBJ1-2; unclear D gene. V lost 1 base and J lost 7, with 13 bases in between. From germline, CDR1 is LNHNV and CDR2 YYDKDF (reference sequence). This CDR3 has 14 amino acids. CDR3 loop: CATSRGEKASGYTF. The CDR3 region has the DNA TGTGCCACCAGCAGAGGTGAAAAGGCGAGTGGCTACACCTTC. Complete variable domain (other parts from reference TRBV15 and TRBJ1-2): DAMVIQNPRYQVTQFGKPVTLSCSQTLNHNVMYWYQQKSSQAPKLLFHYYDKDFNNEADTPDNFQSRRPNTSFCFLDIRSPGLGDTAMYLCATSRGEKASGYTFGSGTRLTVV.

In its sample, this clonotype was seen a few times. The chain recombines TRBV7-3 with TRBJ1-2; weak D call: TRBD1 (6 bases). The CDR3 is 15 residues long. Trimming removed 1 base from V and 7 bases from J, with 16 bases in between. CDR1 and CDR2 (germline): SGHTA, FQGTGA. The CDR3 sequence: CASSLSTGANSGYTF. CDR3 nucleotide sequence: TGTGCCAGCAGCTTAAGTACGGGGGCCAACAGTGGCTACACCTTC.

V gene TRBV13 combines with J gene TRBJ1-2, with 7 positions matching TRBD1. In germline, CDR1 is PRHDT, CDR2 FYEKMQ (reference sequence). The CDR3 spans 14 residues. With V trimmed by 2 bases and J by 3 bases, 3 bases remained unmatched. CDR3 sequence: CASSLTGDDYGYTF. Written as DNA, the CDR3 is TGTGCCAGCAGCTTAACAGGGGATGACTATGGCTACACCTTC. The entire variable domain, with the rest obtained from reference TRBV13 and TRBJ1-2, is as follows: AAGVIQSPRHLIKEKRETATLKCYPIPRHDTVYWYQQGPGQDPQFLISFYEKMQSDKGSIPDRFSAQQFSDYHSELNMSSLELGDSALYFCASSLTGDDYGYTFGSGTRLTVV.

This clonotype was detected only a few times. The V and J genes are TRBV6-6 and TRBJ2-7; either TRBD1 or TRBD2 may fit D (6 bases each). Trimming removed 2 bases at V and 6 bases at J, with 11 bases between. Germline loops: CDR1 MNHNY, CDR2 SVGAGI (reference sequence). The length of the CDR3 is 13 residues. The CDR3 region has the DNA TGTGCCAGCAGTTACGGGGGGCGATCCGAGCAGTACTTC. As protein: CASSYGGRSEQYF.